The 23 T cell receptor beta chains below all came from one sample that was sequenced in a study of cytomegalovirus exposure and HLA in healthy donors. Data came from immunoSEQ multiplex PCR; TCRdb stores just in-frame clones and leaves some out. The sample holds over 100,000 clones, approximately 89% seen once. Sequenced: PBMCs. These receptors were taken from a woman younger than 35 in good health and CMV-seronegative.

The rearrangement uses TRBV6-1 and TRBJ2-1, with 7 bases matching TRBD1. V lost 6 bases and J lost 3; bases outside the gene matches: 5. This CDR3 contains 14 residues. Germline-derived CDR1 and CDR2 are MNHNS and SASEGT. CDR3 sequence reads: CASRDGTVYNEQFF. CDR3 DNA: TGTGCCAGCAGGGACGGGACAGTCTACAATGAGCAGTTCTTC.

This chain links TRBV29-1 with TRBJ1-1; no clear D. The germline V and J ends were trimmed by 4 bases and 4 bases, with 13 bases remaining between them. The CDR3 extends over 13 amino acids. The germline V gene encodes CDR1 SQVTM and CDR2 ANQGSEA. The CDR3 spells CSVGGHRGTEAFF. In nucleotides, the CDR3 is TGCAGCGTTGGAGGGCACCGGGGCACTGAAGCTTTCTTT.

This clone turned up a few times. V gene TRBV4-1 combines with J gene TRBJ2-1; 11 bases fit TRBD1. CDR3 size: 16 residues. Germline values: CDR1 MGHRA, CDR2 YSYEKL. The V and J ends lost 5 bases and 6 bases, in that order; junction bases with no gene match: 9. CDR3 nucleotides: TGCGCCAGCAGCAGAACCGGGACAGGGGGTCGCAATGAGCAGTTCTTC. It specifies CASSRTGTGGRNEQFF.

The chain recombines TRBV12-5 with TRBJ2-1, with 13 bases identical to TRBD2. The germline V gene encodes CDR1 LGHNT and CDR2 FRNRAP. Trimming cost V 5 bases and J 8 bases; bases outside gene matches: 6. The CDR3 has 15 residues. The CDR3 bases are TGTGCTAGTGGTAACGGGACTAGCGGGAAATATGAGCAGTTCTTC. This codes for CASGNGTSGKYEQFF.

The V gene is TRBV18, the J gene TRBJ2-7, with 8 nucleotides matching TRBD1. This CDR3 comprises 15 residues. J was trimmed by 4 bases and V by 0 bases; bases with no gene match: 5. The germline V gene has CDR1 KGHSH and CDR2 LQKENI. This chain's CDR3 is CASSPPSQGAYEQYF. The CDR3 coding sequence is TGTGCCAGCTCACCACCTTCCCAGGGGGCGTACGAGCAGTACTTC.

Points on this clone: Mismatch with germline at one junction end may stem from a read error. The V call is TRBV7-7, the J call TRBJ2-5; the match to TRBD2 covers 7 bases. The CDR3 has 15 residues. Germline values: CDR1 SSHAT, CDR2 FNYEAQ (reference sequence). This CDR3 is CASSLAFGGGETQYF. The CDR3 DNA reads TGTGCTAGCAGCTTAGCATTTGGGGGGGGAGAGACCCAGTACTTC.

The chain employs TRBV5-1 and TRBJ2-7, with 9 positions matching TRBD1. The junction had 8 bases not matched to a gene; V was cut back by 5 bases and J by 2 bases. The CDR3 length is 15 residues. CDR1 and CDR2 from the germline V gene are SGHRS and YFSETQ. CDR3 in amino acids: CASSPGTGRTYEQYF. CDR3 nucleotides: TGCGCCAGCAGTCCCGGGACAGGGAGGACCTACGAGCAGTACTTC.

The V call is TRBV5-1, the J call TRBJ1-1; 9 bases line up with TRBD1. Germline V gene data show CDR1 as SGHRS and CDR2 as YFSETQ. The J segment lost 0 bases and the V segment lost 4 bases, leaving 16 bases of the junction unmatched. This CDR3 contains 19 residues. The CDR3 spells CASSPKPGQGPLMNTEAFF. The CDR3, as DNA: TGCGCCAGCAGCCCAAAACCGGGACAGGGCCCCCTGATGAACACTGAAGCTTTCTTT.

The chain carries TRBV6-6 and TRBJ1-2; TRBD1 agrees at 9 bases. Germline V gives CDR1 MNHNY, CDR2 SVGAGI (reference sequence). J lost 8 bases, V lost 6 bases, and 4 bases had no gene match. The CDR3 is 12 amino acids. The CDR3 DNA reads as TGTGCCAGCAGCAGACAGGGGGGCGGCTACACCTTC. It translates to CASSRQGGGYTF.

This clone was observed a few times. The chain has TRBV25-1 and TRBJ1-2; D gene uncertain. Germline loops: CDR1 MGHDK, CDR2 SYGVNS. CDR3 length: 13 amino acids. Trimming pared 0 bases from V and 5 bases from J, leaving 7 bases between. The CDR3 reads CASSEYLQYGYTF. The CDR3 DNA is TGTGCCAGCAGTGAATACTTACAGTATGGCTACACCTTC.

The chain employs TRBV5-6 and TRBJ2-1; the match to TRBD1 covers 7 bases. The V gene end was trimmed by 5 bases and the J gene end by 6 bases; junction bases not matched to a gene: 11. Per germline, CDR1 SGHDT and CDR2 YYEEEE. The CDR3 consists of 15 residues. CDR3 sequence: CASRRQGRAPNEQFF. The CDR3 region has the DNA TGTGCCAGCAGGAGACAGGGCCGAGCCCCCAATGAGCAGTTCTTC. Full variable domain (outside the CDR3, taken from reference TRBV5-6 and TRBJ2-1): DAGVTQSPTHLIKTRGQQVTLRCSPKSGHDTVSWYQQALGQGPQFIFQYYEEEERQRGNFPDRFSGHQFPNYSSELNVNALLLGDSALYLCASRRQGRAPNEQFFGPGTRLTVL.

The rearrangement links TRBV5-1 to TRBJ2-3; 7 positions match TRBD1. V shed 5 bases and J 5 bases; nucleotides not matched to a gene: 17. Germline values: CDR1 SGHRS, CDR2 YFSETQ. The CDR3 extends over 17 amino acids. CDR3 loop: CASRDRSGTVVQDTQYF. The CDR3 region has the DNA TGCGCCAGCAGAGACCGCTCCGGGACAGTAGTTCAAGATACGCAGTATTTT. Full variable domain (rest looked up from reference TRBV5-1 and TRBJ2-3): KAGVTQTPRYLIKTRGQQVTLSCSPISGHRSVSWYQQTPGQGLQFLFEYFSETQRNKGNFPGRFSGRQFSNSRSEMNVSTLELGDSALYLCASRDRSGTVVQDTQYFGPGTRLTVL.

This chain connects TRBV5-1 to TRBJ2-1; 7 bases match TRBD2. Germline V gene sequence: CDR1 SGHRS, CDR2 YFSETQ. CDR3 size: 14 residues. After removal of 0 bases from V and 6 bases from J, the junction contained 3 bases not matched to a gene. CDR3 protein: CASSLGTGGNEQFF. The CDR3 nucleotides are TGCGCCAGCAGCTTGGGGACGGGGGGCAATGAGCAGTTCTTC.

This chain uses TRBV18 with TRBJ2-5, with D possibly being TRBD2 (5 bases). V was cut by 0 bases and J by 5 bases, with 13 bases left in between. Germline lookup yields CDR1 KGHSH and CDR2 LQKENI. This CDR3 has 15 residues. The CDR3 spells CASSPPPQRGETQYF. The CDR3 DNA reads TGTGCCAGCTCACCACCCCCACAGCGAGGGGAGACCCAGTACTTC.

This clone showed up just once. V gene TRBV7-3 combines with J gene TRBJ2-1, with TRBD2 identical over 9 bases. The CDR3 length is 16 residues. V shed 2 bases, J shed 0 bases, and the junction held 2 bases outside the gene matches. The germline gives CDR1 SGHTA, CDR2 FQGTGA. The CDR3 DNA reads TGTGCCAGCAGCTTACTTAGCGGGGGCTCCTACAATGAGCAGTTCTTC. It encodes CASSLLSGGSYNEQFF.

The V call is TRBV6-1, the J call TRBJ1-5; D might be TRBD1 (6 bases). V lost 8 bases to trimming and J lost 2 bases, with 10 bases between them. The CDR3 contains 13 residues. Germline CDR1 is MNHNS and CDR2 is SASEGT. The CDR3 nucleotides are TGTGCCAGCCGGACAGCCGGCAATCAGCCCCAGCATTTT. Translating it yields CASRTAGNQPQHF.

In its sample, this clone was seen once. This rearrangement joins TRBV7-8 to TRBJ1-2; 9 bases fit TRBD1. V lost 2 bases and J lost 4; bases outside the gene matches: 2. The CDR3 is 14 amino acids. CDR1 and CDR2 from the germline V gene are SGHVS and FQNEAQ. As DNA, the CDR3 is TGTGCCAGCAGCTTACGACAGGGGGTCTATGGCTACACCTTC. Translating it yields CASSLRQGVYGYTF.

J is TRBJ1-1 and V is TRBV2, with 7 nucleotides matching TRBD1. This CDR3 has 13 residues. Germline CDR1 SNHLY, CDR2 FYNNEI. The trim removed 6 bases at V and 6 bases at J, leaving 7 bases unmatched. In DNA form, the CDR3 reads TGTGCCAGCAGGACGACAGGGTTTTCTGAAGCTTTCTTT. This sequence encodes CASRTTGFSEAFF.

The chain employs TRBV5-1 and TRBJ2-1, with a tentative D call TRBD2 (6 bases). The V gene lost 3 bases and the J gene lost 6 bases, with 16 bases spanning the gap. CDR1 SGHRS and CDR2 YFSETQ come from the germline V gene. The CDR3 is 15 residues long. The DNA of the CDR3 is TGCGCCAGCAGCTCCGCCGGGGGTTACCGCAATGAGCAGTTCTTC. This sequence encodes CASSSAGGYRNEQFF.

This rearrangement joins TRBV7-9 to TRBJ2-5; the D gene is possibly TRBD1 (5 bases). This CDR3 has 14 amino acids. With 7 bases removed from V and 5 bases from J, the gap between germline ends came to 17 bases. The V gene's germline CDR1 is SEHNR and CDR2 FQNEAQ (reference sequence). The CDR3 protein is CASITAGSQETQYF. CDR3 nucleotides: TGTGCCAGCATCACTGCAGGGTCGCAGGAGACCCAGTACTTC.

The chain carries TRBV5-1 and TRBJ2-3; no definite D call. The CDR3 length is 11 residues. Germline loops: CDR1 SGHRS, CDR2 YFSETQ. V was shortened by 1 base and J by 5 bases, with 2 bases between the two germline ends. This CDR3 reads CASSLQDTQYF. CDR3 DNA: TGCGCCAGCAGCTTGCAAGATACGCAGTATTTT. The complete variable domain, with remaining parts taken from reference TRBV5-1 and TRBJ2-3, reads KAGVTQTPRYLIKTRGQQVTLSCSPISGHRSVSWYQQTPGQGLQFLFEYFSETQRNKGNFPGRFSGRQFSNSRSEMNVSTLELGDSALYLCASSLQDTQYFGPGTRLTVL.

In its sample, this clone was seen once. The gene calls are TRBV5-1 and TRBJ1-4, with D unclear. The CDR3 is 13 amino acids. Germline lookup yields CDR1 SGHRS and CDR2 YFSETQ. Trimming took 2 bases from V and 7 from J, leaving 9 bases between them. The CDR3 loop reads CASSFSGGEKLFF. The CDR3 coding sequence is TGCGCCAGCAGCTTTTCAGGTGGTGAAAAACTGTTTTTT. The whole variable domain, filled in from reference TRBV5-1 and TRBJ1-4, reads KAGVTQTPRYLIKTRGQQVTLSCSPISGHRSVSWYQQTPGQGLQFLFEYFSETQRNKGNFPGRFSGRQFSNSRSEMNVSTLELGDSALYLCASSFSGGEKLFFGSGTQLSVL.

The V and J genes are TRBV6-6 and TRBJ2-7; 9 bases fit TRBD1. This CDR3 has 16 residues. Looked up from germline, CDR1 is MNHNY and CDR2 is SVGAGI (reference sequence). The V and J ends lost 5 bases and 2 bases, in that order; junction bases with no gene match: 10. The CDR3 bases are TGTGCCAGCAGTGGGTCAAACAGGGGGCGACCCTACGAGCAGTACTTC. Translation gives CASSGSNRGRPYEQYF.